These 11 T cell receptor beta chains were all obtained from the same sample, sequenced in a study of CXCR3-negative and CXCR3-positive naive CD8 T cells. Overall study results and limits: The TRB CDR3s that CXCR3-positive naive cells carried were more hydrophobic than those of CXCR3-negative naive cells.

UMI-labeled 5' RACE yielded the TRB cDNA libraries. TCRdb reprocessed the 5' RACE reads and keeps a single row for each CDR3 protein, giving no DNA. The listing records 100,000 or so distinct CDR3 sequences. These receptors are not linked to any known antigen. What was sequenced was naive CXCR3+ CD8+ T cells from blood. The subset was: CD45RO-CCR7+CD27+CD95- naive CD8+ T cells expressing CXCR3 (TNR3+). The receptors were sampled from a human donor in good health. Some clones in this sample may be carry-over from other donors' samples.

The rearrangement links TRBV27 to TRBJ2-7; TCRdb lists TRBD2, though no DNA is available to test this call. This CDR3 comprises 15 residues. CDR1 MNHEY and CDR2 SMNVEV come from the germline V gene (reference sequence). The CDR3: CASSPIAGGPHEQYF.

This chain connects TRBV29-1 to TRBJ2-1; there is no DNA to check the TCRdb D call of TRBD2. This CDR3 comprises 17 residues. The V gene's germline CDR1 is SQVTM and CDR2 ANQGSEA. The chain's CDR3 is CSVGGVGEGYSYNEQFF.

The rearrangement links TRBV4-2 to TRBJ2-1; the D call of TRBD2 rests on TCRdb alone, since no DNA is present to check it. Germline V gene data show CDR1 as LGHNA and CDR2 as YNFKEQ. The CDR3 covers 13 residues. The CDR3 sequence: CASSQLAGGPDIF.

V usage is TRBV29-1 and J usage is TRBJ2-2. CDR1 is SQVTM and CDR2 is ANQGSEA in the germline V gene. The CDR3 extends over 14 amino acids. CDR3 residues: CSVDLTGNTGELFF.

The gene calls are TRBV7-9 and TRBJ2-5; the TRBD1 assignment by TCRdb is unverifiable without DNA. Per germline, CDR1 SEHNR and CDR2 FQNEAQ (reference sequence). The CDR3 has 14 residues. The CDR3 loop reads CASSEGTVQETQYF.

The chain uses TRBV7-6 and TRBJ2-1; TCRdb reports TRBD2, a call that lacks DNA to check it against. The germline CDR1 and CDR2 sequences are SGHVS and FNYEAQ. CDR3 length: 18 residues. CDR3 loop: CASSPIRGLAGGEDEQFF.

The chain uses TRBV14 and TRBJ2-1; the D call of TRBD1 rests on TCRdb alone, since no DNA is present to check it. The CDR3 runs 17 residues. The V gene's germline CDR1 is SGHDN and CDR2 FVKESK. This CDR3 is CASSPGVSGGPYNEQFF.

The V gene is TRBV2, the J gene TRBJ2-6; TCRdb gives TRBD1 as the D gene, but with no DNA this cannot be confirmed. Looked up from germline, CDR1 is SNHLY and CDR2 is FYNNEI. The CDR3 spans 15 residues. The CDR3 region is CASTEEGAGANVLTF.

This chain uses TRBV7-8 with TRBJ2-5; as DNA is missing, the TRBD1 call by TCRdb cannot be tested. The CDR3 loop spans 16 amino acids. Germline V gene sequence: CDR1 SGHVS, CDR2 FQNEAQ. The CDR3 region is CASSHGGLRGLETQYF.

The genes are TRBV7-9 and TRBJ2-1; TCRdb outputs TRBD1, but without DNA this stays unchecked. Germline CDR1 SEHNR, CDR2 FQNEAQ (reference sequence). The CDR3 is 11 amino acids. CDR3: CASSPTGWQFF.

The chain couples TRBV5-1 to TRBJ2-7; TCRdb picks TRBD1, but there is no DNA to check that call. CDR1 and CDR2 (germline): SGHRS, YFSETQ. The CDR3 consists of 16 residues. CDR3 protein: CASSWLGGRNDYEQYF.